This is a list of T cell receptor beta chains from one sample in a study of CD8 T cells in ankylosing spondylitis. Using its own MiXCR run on the 5' RACE reads, TCRdb lists one record per CDR3 protein. The sample includes just under 95,000 distinct CDR3 sequences, roughly 9.6% seen only once; the top ten take approximately 5.5%. Sequenced: blood, either unsorted or a sorted T cell fraction (not recorded which). The receptors derive from a male donor with ankylosing spondylitis or in good health (not recorded which). Each CDR3 is given with its conserved first and last residue. Each record gives: J gene, V gene, clone size, CDR3 protein. Expanded clones get a size class; other rows say once, few or many, or leave the size out.

TRBJ2-7,TRBV12-3/TRBV12-4,few,CASSSRDRGYYEQYF
TRBJ2-3,TRBV12-3/TRBV12-4,many,CASSLGRQRGGDTQYF
TRBJ2-2,TRBV5-1,-,CASAGNTGELFF
TRBJ2-3,TRBV5-1,many,CASSWASGGDTQYF
TRBJ2-2,TRBV20-1,many,CSAFKPGLAGTGELFF
TRBJ2-5,TRBV7-2,many,CASSFTVLETQYF
TRBJ1-2,TRBV6-5,few,CASSYVTVGTNYGYTF
TRBJ2-2,TRBV29-1,-,CSGSGGANTGELFF
TRBJ1-4,TRBV3-1,many,CASRANSHEKLFF
TRBJ2-7,TRBV5-1,many,CASSLRTETTSYEQYF
TRBJ2-1,TRBV6-5,many,CASSYSGGQTFF
TRBJ2-3,TRBV5-5,many,CASSFGTGDTDTQYF
TRBJ2-3,TRBV6-5,-,CASSYSLAGATQYF
TRBJ2-2,TRBV11-3,-,CASSSDSGELFF
TRBJ2-4,TRBV28,many,CASSLAFQGFGKNIQYF
TRBJ2-7,TRBV5-6,many,CASSFGQGLNEQYF
TRBJ2-5,TRBV11-3,many,CASSLQGKETQYF
TRBJ2-1,TRBV20-1,many,CSARVPGRVDEQFF
TRBJ2-3,TRBV7-2,-,CASSPSGVSTDTQYF
TRBJ2-7,TRBV29-1,many,CSVEEGSYEQYF
TRBJ2-5,TRBV29-1,many,CSVAGGGVGARETQYF
TRBJ2-3,TRBV24-1,many,CATSESASADTQYF
TRBJ2-5,TRBV12-5,many,CASGLDIEETQYF
TRBJ1-1,TRBV7-3,many,CASSLSAGENTEAFF
TRBJ2-5,TRBV24-1,many,CATRGGLAGKETQYF